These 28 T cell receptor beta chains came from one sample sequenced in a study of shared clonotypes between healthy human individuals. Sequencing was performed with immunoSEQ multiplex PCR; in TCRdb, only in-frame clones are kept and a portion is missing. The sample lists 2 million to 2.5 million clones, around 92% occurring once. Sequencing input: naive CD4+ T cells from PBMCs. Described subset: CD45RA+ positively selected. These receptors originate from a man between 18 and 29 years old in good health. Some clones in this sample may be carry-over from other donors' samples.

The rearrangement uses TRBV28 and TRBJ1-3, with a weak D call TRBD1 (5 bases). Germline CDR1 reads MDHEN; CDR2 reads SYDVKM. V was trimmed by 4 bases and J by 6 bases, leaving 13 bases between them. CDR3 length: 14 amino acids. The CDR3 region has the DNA TGTGCCAGCAGTTCAGATCCAGGGTTAAACACCATATATTTT. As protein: CASSSDPGLNTIYF.

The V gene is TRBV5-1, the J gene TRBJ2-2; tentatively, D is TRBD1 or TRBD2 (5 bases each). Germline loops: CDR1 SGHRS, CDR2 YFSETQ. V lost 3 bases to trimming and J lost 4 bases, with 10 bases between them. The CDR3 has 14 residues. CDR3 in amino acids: CASSWDLRTGELFF. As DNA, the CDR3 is TGCGCCAGCAGCTGGGACCTTCGCACCGGGGAGCTGTTTTTT.

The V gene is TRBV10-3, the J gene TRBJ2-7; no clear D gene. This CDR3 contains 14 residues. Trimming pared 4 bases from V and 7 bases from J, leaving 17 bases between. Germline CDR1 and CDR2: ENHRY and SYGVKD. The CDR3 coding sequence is TGTGCCATCAGTGGCCCTGGGTTTAAAGGGGAGCAGTACTTC. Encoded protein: CAISGPGFKGEQYF.

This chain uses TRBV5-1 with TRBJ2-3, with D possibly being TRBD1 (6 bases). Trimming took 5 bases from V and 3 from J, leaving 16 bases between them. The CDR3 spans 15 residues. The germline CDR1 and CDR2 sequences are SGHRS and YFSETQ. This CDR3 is CASSDAQGWTDTQYF. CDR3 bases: TGCGCCAGCAGTGACGCACAGGGATGGACAGATACGCAGTATTTT. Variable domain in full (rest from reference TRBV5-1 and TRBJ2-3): KAGVTQTPRYLIKTRGQQVTLSCSPISGHRSVSWYQQTPGQGLQFLFEYFSETQRNKGNFPGRFSGRQFSNSRSEMNVSTLELGDSALYLCASSDAQGWTDTQYFGPGTRLTVL.

The CDR3 sequence: CASSYLSGSSTDTQYF. CDR3 nucleotides: TGTGCCAGCAGTTACTTATCAGGGTCAAGCACAGATACGCAGTATTTT. This chain uses TRBV6-6 with TRBJ2-3; D possibly corresponds to TRBD1 (5 bases). V dropped 1 base and J dropped 0 bases, with 11 bases sitting between them. The CDR3 is made up of 16 amino acids. CDR1 and CDR2 from the germline V gene are MNHNY and SVGAGI (reference sequence).

CDR3 bases: TGTGCCATCAGCCCCGGACAGTTTCGAGCTAACTATGGCTACACCTTC. Residues: CAISPGQFRANYGYTF. The V gene is TRBV10-3, the J gene TRBJ1-2; the D gene is possibly TRBD1 (6 bases). CDR1 and CDR2 (germline): ENHRY, SYGVKD. Trimming took off 6 bases at V and 0 bases at J, with 17 bases between the two ends. This CDR3 comprises 16 residues.

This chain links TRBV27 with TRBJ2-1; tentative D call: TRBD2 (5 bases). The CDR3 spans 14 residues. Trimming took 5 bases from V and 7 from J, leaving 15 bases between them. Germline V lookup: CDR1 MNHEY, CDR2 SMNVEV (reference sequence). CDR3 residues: CASSTRTPNNEQFF. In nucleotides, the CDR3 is TGTGCCAGCAGTACCAGGACTCCAAATAATGAGCAGTTCTTC.

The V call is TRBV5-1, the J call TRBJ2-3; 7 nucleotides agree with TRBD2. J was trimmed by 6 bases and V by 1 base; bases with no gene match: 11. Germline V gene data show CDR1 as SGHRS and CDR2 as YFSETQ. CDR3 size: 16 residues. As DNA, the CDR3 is TGCGCCAGCAGCTTGATCCCTAGCGGCCAGGGTGATACGCAGTATTTT. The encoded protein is CASSLIPSGQGDTQYF.

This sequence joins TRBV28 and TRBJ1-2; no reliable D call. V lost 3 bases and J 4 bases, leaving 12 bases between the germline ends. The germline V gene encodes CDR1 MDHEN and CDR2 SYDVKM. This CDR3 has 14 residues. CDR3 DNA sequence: TGTGCCAGCAGTTTGATAGGCGGACGCTATGGCTACACCTTC. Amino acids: CASSLIGGRYGYTF.

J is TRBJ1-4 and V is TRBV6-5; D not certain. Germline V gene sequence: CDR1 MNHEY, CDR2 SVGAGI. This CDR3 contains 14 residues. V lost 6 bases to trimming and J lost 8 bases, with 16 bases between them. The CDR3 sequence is CASREGPEGEKLFF. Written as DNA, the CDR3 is TGTGCCAGCAGAGAGGGCCCCGAGGGAGAAAAACTGTTTTTT.

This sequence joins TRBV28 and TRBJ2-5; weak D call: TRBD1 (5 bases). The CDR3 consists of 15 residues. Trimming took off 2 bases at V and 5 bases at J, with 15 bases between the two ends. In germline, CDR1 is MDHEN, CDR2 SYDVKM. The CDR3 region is CASSLGLQASETQYF. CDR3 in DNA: TGTGCCAGCAGTTTAGGGTTACAGGCATCGGAGACCCAGTACTTC.

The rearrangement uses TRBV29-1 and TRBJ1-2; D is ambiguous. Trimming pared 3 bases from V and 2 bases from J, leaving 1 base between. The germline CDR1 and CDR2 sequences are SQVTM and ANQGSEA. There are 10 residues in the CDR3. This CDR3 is CSVDNYGYTF. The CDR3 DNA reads TGCAGCGTTGACAACTATGGCTACACCTTC.

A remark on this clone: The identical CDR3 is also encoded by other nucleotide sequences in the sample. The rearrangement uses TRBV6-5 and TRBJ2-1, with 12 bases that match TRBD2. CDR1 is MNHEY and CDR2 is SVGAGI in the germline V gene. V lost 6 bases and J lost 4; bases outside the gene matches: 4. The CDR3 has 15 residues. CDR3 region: CASSPTSGGYNEQFF. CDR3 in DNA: TGTGCCAGCAGCCCCACTAGCGGGGGGTACAATGAGCAGTTCTTC.

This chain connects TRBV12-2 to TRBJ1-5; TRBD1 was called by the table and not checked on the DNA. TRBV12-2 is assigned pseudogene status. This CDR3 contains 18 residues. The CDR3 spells CASRLARGGQAVRGPQHF. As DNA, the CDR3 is TGTGCAAGTCGCTTAGCGCGTGGTGGACAGGCGGTGAGAGGGCCCCAGCATTTT.

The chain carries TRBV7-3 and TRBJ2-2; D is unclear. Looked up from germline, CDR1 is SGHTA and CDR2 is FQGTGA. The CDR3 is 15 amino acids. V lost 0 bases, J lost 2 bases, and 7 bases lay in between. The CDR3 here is CASSLTSQNTGELFF. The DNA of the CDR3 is TGTGCCAGCAGCTTAACGTCACAAAACACCGGGGAGCTGTTTTTT.

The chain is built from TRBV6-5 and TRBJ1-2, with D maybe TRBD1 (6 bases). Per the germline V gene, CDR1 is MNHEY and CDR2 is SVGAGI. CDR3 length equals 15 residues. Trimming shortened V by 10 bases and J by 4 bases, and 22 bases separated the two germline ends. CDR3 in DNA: TGTGCCACCCATCCCCGGGACGGACAGACCTATGGCTACACCTTC. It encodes CATHPRDGQTYGYTF.

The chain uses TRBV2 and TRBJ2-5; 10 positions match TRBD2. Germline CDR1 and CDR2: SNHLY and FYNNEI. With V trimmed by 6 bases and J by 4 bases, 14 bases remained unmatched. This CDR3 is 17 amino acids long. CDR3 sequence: CASSENTPRLAGETQYF. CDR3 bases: TGTGCCAGCAGCGAAAATACCCCTAGACTAGCGGGAGAGACCCAGTACTTC.

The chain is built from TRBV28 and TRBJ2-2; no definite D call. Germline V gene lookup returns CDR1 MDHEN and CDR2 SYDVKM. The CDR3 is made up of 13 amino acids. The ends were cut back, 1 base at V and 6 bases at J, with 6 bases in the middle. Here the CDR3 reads CASSLLNPGELFF. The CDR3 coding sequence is TGTGCCAGCAGTTTATTAAATCCCGGGGAGCTGTTTTTT.

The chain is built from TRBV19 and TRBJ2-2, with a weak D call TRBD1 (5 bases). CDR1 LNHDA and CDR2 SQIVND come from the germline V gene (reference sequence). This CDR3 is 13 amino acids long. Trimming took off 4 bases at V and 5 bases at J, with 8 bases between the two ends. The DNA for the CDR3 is TGTGCCAGTAGTACCCGACAGACCGGGGAGCTGTTTTTT. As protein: CASSTRQTGELFF. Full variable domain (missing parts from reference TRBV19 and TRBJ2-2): DGGITQSPKYLFRKEGQNVTLSCEQNLNHDAMYWYRQDPGQGLRLIYYSQIVNDFQKGDIAEGYSVSREKKESFPLTVTSAQKNPTAFYLCASSTRQTGELFFGEGSRLTVL.

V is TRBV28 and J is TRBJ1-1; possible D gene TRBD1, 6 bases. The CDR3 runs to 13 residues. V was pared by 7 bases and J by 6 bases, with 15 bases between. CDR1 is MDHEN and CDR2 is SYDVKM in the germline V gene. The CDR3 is CASKRGGLAEAFF. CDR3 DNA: TGTGCCAGCAAACGAGGGGGTTTGGCTGAAGCTTTCTTT.

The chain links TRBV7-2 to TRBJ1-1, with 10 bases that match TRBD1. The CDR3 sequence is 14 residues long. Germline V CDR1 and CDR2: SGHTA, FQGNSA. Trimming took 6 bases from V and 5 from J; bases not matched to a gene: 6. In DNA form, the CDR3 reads TGTGCCAGCAGGACGGACAGGGGGGGAACTGAAGCTTTCTTT. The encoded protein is CASRTDRGGTEAFF.

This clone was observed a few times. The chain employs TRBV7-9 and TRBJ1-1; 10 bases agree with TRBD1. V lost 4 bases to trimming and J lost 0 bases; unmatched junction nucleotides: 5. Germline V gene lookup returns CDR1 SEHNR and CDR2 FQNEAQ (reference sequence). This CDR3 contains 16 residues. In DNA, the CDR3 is TGTGCCAGCAGCTCGGGTGGACAGGGGGTGAACACTGAAGCTTTCTTT. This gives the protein CASSSGGQGVNTEAFF.

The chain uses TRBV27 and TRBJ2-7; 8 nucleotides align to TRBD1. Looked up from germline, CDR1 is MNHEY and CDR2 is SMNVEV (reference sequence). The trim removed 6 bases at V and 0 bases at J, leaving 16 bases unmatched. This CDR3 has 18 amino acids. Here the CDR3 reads CASRAPRAGGASSYEQYF. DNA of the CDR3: TGTGCCAGCAGAGCACCGAGGGCAGGGGGCGCCTCCTCCTACGAGCAGTACTTC.

CDR3 sequence: CASSLAFRQGRAGNTIYF. DNA of the CDR3: TGTGCCAGCAGCTTAGCCTTCCGACAGGGGAGAGCTGGAAACACCATATATTTT. V is TRBV11-2 and J is TRBJ1-3, with TRBD1 matching 8 bases. V shed 1 base, J shed 2 bases, and the junction held 10 bases outside the gene matches. The CDR3 spans 18 residues. Per the germline V gene, CDR1 is SGHAT and CDR2 is FQNNGV.

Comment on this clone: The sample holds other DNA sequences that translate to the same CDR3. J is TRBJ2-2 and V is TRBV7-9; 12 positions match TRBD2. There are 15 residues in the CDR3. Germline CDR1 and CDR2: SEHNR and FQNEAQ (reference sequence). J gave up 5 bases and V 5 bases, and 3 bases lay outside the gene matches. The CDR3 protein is CASSPGLAGTGELFF. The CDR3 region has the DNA TGTGCCAGCAGCCCCGGACTAGCGGGAACCGGGGAGCTGTTTTTT.

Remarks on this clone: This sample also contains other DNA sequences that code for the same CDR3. The CDR3 DNA reads TGCGCCAGCAGCCTGAGGTCCGGGGCCAACGTCCTGACTTTC. Amino acid sequence: CASSLRSGANVLTF. The chain is built from TRBV5-1 and TRBJ2-6; no definite D call. The length of the CDR3 is 14 residues. Trimming shortened V by 4 bases and J by 4 bases, and 9 bases separated the two germline ends. Germline CDR1 and CDR2: SGHRS and YFSETQ. Together with reference TRBV5-1 and TRBJ2-6, the CDR3 gives the full variable domain: KAGVTQTPRYLIKTRGQQVTLSCSPISGHRSVSWYQQTPGQGLQFLFEYFSETQRNKGNFPGRFSGRQFSNSRSEMNVSTLELGDSALYLCASSLRSGANVLTFGAGSRLTVL.

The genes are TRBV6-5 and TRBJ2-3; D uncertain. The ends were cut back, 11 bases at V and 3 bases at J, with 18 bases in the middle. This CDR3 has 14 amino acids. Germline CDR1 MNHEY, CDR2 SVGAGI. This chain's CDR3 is CASPRHIETDTQYF. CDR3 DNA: TGTGCCTCCCCCCGCCACATCGAGACAGATACGCAGTATTTT.

The CDR3 DNA is TGTGCCTGGAGTGCCCCGTTTAGCAATCAGCCCCAGCATTTT. Amino acids: CAWSAPFSNQPQHF. The genes are TRBV30 and TRBJ1-5; D is ambiguous. The CDR3 has 14 residues. V gave up 1 base and J gave up 0 bases, with 7 bases separating them. Germline V gene data show CDR1 as GTSNPN and CDR2 as SVGIG (reference sequence).